Sequencing of this T cell receptor beta chain was carried out in a study of CD8 T cells in ankylosing spondylitis. Study-wide results and caveats: Seemingly characteristic of ankylosing spondylitis blood was a TCR beta motif consisting of eight highly homologous variants. The authors reported significant enrichment of disease-linked clones in matched ankylosing spondylitis synovial fluid.

V lost 0 bases to trimming and J lost 7 bases, with 22 bases between them. Germline V gene lookup returns CDR1 DFQATT and CDR2 SNEGSKA (reference sequence). The CDR3 runs to 17 residues. A note on this clonotype: What it binds is not known.

TCRdb analysed the 5' RACE reads with MiXCR anew, one entry per CDR3 protein. The sample consists of roughly 300,000 distinct CDR3 sequences, less than 9.5% of them appearing once. This receptor was obtained from a male donor with ankylosing spondylitis. The gene calls are TRBV20-1 and TRBJ2-1; D remains ambiguous. Sequenced sample: blood, either unsorted or a sorted T cell fraction (not recorded which). For the CDR3, the DNA is TGCAGTGCTAGAGATCCTCTTGTCTTGGGTGAGGCGAATGAGCAGTTCTTC. Its protein product is CSARDPLVLGEANEQFF.